These T cell receptor beta chains were read from a single sample in a study of HIV-infected patients and healthy controls. MiXCR, run by TCRdb on the 5' RACE reads, gives a single entry per CDR3 protein. The sample has roughly 20,000 distinct CDR3 sequences; approximately 9% are singletons. Specimen: blood. The receptors were gathered from an adult in good health. CDR3s include the opening cysteine and the closing phenylalanine or tryptophan. A D gene is named only where the DNA matches it firmly. A row's size may be missing; if present it is once, few, many or a size class.

V	D	J	size	CDR3	DNA
TRBV4-1	TRBD2	TRBJ2-3	many	CASSQRGEDTQYF	TGCGCCAGCAGCCAGCGGGGGGAAGATACGCAGTATTTT
TRBV11-2	-	TRBJ2-1	medium-sized	CASSLTSLNEQFF	TGTGCCAGCAGCTTAACCAGCCTAAATGAGCAGTTCTTC
TRBV24-1	TRBD2	TRBJ2-1	many	CATSALGGSEQFF	TGTGCCACCAGTGCCCTTGGCGGGAGTGAGCAGTTCTTC
TRBV7-2	-	TRBJ1-2	-	CATPGHAYGYTF	TGTGCCACACCTGGACATGCCTATGGCTACACCTTC
TRBV6-5	-	TRBJ2-7	many	CASTWRGSYEQYF	TGTGCCAGTACCTGGCGGGGCTCCTACGAGCAGTACTTC
TRBV10-3	TRBD2	TRBJ2-2	many	CAISESTTSGSTGELFF	TGTGCCATCAGTGAGTCGACCACTAGCGGGAGCACCGGGGAGCTGTTTTTT
TRBV30	-	TRBJ2-1	many	CAWATGSSYNEQFF	TGTGCCTGGGCGACAGGAAGCTCCTACAATGAGCAGTTCTTC
TRBV28	-	TRBJ1-4	-	CASSLSGFNEKLFF	TGTGCCAGCAGTTTGTCCGGATTTAATGAAAAACTGTTTTTT
TRBV28	-	TRBJ1-1	many	CASSLGGPNTEAFF	TGTGCCAGCAGTCTTGGGGGCCCGAACACTGAAGCTTTCTTT
TRBV20-1	-	TRBJ2-1	few	CSATQGGNEQFF	TGCAGTGCCACCCAAGGAGGCAATGAGCAGTTCTTC
TRBV4-1	TRBD2	TRBJ2-7	many	CASSQDGGGTYEQYF	TGCGCCAGCAGCCAAGATGGGGGGGGGACCTACGAGCAGTACTTC
TRBV28	-	TRBJ1-1	-	CASSRGSGPMNAEAFF	TGTGCCAGCAGTCGGGGATCCGGCCCAATGAACGCTGAAGCTTTCTTT
TRBV28	-	TRBJ2-1	few	CASTQTAYNEQFF	TGTGCCAGCACCCAGACAGCCTACAATGAGCAGTTCTTC
TRBV10-2	-	TRBJ2-3	many	CASRPFSTDTQYF	TGCGCCAGCAGACCTTTTAGCACAGATACGCAGTATTTT
TRBV5-6	-	TRBJ2-5	-	CASSPGQVQETQYF	TGTGCCAGCAGCCCGGGTCAGGTCCAAGAGACCCAGTACTTC
TRBV2	-	TRBJ2-5	many	CASGAESQETQYF	TGTGCCAGCGGAGCGGAGAGCCAAGAGACCCAGTACTTC